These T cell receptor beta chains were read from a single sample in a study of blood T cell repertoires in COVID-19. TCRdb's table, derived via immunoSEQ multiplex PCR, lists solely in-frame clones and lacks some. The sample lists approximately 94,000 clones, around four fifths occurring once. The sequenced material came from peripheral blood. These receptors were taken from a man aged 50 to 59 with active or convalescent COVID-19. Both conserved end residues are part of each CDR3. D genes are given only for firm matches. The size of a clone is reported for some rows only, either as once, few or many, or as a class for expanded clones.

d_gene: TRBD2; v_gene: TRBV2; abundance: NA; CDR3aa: CASSDLGLAGQETQYF
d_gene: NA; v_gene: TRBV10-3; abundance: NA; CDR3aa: CAISESVRDTEAFF
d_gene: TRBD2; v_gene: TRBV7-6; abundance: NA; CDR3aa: CASSPIAGGPWETQYF
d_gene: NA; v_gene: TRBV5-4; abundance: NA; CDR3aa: CASSLGTGQPQHF
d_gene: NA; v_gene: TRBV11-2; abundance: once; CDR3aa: CASRTSSFGRDKNSPLHF
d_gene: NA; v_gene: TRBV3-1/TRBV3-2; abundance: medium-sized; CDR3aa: CASSQAVGGGETQYF
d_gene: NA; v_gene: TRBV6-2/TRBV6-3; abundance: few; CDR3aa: CASSWGVTYEQYF
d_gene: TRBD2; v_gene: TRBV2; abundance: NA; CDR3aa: CASSEQLAGVEQFF
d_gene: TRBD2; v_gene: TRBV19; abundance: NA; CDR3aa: CASSRGGRGTDTQYF
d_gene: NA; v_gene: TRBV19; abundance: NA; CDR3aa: CASSMDRTDTQYF
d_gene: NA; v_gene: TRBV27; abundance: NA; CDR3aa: CASSLAWTEQETQYF
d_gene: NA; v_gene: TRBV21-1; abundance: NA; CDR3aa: CASTSGWGGWQPQHF
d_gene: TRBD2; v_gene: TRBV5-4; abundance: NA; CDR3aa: CASSLLGGPYEQYF
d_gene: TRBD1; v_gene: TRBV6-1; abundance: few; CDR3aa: CASSEVGQGAVQPQHF
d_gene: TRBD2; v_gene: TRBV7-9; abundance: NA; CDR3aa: CASRTASGRASGEQFF
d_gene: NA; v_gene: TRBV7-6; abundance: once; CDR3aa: CASSPRPSGNNEQFF
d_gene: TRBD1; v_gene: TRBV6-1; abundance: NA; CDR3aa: CASSEGGQGTGELFF
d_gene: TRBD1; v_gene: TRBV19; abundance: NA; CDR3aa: CASSIGTGEDYGYTF
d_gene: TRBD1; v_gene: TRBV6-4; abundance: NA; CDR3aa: CASSDADRGQGELFF
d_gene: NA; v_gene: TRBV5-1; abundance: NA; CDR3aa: CASSNESLVDTQYF
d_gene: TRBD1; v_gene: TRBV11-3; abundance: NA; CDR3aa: CASSGTGGVYGYTF
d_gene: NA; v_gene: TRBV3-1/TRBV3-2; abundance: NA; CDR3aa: CASSPKTGIYGYTF
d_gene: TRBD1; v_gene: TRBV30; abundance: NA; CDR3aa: CAWIDRDTDTQYF
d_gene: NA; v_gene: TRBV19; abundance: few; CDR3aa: CASADSAGLEQYF
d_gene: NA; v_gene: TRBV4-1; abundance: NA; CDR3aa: CASSQEVAENTGELFF
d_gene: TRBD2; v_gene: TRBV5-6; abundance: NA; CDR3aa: CASSFGLAGVVNEQFF
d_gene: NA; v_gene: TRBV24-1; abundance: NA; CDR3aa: CATSDVYNEQFF
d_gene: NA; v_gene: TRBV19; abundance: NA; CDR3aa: CASSQGGGNTEAFF
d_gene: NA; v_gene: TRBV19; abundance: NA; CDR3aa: CASSIGGGNTEAFF
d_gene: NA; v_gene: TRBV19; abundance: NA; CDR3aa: CASSIQGLSGELFF
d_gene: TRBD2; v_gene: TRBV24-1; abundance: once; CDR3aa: CAIMGGTGELFF
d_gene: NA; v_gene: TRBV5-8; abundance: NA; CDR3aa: CASSRPGTQFYEQYF
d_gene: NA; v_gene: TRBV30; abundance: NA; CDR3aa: CAWSTSYEQYF
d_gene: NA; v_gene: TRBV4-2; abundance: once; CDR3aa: CASSQDPLAGNGYTF
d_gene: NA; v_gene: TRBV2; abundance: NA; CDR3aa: CASSQEQNTEAFF
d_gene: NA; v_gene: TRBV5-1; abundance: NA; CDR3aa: CASSSLGDSGNTIYF
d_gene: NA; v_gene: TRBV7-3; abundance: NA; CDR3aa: CASSLTSGEQFF
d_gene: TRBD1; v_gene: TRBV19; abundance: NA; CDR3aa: CASSRGGQGREQYF
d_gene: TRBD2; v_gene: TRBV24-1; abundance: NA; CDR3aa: CATSDTLAGVTGELFF
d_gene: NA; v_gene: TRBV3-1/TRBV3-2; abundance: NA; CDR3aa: CASSSHETQYF
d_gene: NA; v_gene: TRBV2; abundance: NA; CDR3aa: CASSAAPRVSFF
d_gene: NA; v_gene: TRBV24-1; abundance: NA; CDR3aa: CATSDRGYGYTF
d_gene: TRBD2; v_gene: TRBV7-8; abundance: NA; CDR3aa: CASSFGTAGGFYEQYF
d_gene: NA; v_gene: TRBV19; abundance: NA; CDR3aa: CASSEASGANVLTF
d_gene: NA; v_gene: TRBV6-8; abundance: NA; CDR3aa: CASHGEARAHGYTF
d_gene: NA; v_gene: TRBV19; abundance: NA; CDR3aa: CASSIGGGYEQYF